This T cell receptor (beta chain) was recovered during a study of molecular identifiers for immune sequencing clone quantification. This clonotype has at least ten counts. Each CDR3 protein is one row after TCRdb ran MiXCR on the PCR reads. The repertoire holds approximately 550,000 distinct CDR3 sequences, with 25% as singletons. The germline gives CDR1 MNHNS, CDR2 SASEGT. Trimming took off 6 bases at V and 1 base at J, with 12 bases between the two ends. CDR3 size: 14 residues. The sequencing input was naive CD8+ T cells from blood, with Jurkat cell RNA spiked in. Subset given: FACS-sorted CD8+CD4-CCR7+CD45RA+ naive T cells. The source of this sequence is a human donor in good health. Some libraries in this study had Jurkat cell RNA spiked in. The rearrangement joins TRBV6-1 to TRBJ1-1; a possible D gene is TRBD1 (5 bases). The CDR3 region is CASSLDTWNTEAFF. DNA of the CDR3: TGTGCCAGCAGCTTGGACACGTGGAACACTGAAGCTTTCTTT.